These T cell receptor beta chains were read from a single sample in a study of T-cell reconstitution after alpha-beta-depleted transplantation in children. TCRdb processed the PCR reads anew with MiXCR; each CDR3 protein has one entry. The sample comprises about 190,000 distinct CDR3 sequences, 11% of which are singletons, and roughly an eighth rests with the top ten. The sample in question was PBMCs, obtained before TCRalphabeta/CD19-depleted stem cell transplant. Receptors were obtained from a boy aged 2 to 10 with acute myeloid leukemia, due to receive a stem cell transplant. Each CDR3 is given with its conserved first and last residue. D genes are given only for firm matches. Not every row has a clone size; where given, it reads once, few, many or a size class.

>TRBV29-1|NA|TRBJ2-1|many
TGCAGCGTTGTGTTGGGCAATGAGCAGTTCTTC
CSVVLGNEQFF
>TRBV7-2|NA|TRBJ1-2|many
TGTGCCAGCAGCTTAGATGGGCAGGCCTATGGCTACACCTTC
CASSLDGQAYGYTF
>TRBV11-2|NA|TRBJ2-5|many
TGTGCCAGCAGCCCCCTTGGCGGAGGGGCAGAGACCCAGTACTTC
CASSPLGGGAETQYF
>TRBV7-2|TRBD2|TRBJ2-3|many
TGTGCCAGCAGCTCCCTAGCGGGGCACCCTATTAGCACAGATACGCAGTATTTT
CASSSLAGHPISTDTQYF
>TRBV24-1|NA|TRBJ1-1|many
TGTGCCGCCCCGGAACTGAACACTGAAGCTTTCTTT
CAAPELNTEAFF
>TRBV29-1|NA|TRBJ2-4|few
TGCAGCGTTGAAGCCCCTACCAAAAACATTCAGTACTTC
CSVEAPTKNIQYF
>TRBV11-2|NA|TRBJ2-1|many
TGTGCCAGCAGCCCCGGCCGGGGCAATGAGCAGTTCTTC
CASSPGRGNEQFF
>TRBV4-2|NA|TRBJ2-1|many
TGTGCCAGCAGCCAACACCAAGAAACCCCTCGAGGGGATGAGCAGTTCTTC
CASSQHQETPRGDEQFF
>TRBV24-1|NA|TRBJ2-7|many
TGTGCCATAAAAGGAACAGGGACCCCCTACGAGCAGTACTTC
CAIKGTGTPYEQYF
>TRBV20-1|NA|TRBJ1-2|many
TGCAGTGCTAGAGATTTTAGGGGGGCAGTAGTTGGCTACACCTTC
CSARDFRGAVVGYTF
>TRBV7-2|NA|TRBJ1-5|many
TGTGCCAGCAGCTTGCAGGAGTATCAGCCCCAGCATTTT
CASSLQEYQPQHF
>TRBV12-3/TRBV12-4|NA|TRBJ2-4|many
TGTGCCAGCAGTTTTGCCCTAGGGTACTTC
CASSFALGYF
>TRBV20-1|TRBD1|TRBJ1-6|NA
TGCAGTGCTAGACCCGACAGGGTCGGCTCACCCCTCCACTTT
CSARPDRVGSPLHF
>TRBV20-1|NA|TRBJ1-2|many
TGCAGTGCTAGGGACCTTGAAGAAAACTATGGCTACACCTTC
CSARDLEENYGYTF
>TRBV12-3/TRBV12-4|NA|TRBJ1-1|many
TGTGCCAGCAGCCTCAGGGTCACTGAAGCTTTCTTT
CASSLRVTEAFF
>TRBV3-1|NA|TRBJ1-3|many
TGTGCCAGCAGCCAAGTACGCTCTGGAAACACCATATATTTT
CASSQVRSGNTIYF
>TRBV20-1|NA|TRBJ2-5|many
TGCAGTGCTAGAGATGTTTCAGTGAACCAAGAGACCCAGTACTTC
CSARDVSVNQETQYF
>TRBV20-1|TRBD2|TRBJ2-2|many
TGCAGTGCTAGTTCAGCGGGAGAGGCCGGGGAGCTGTTTTTT
CSASSAGEAGELFF
>TRBV11-2|NA|TRBJ2-7|many
TGTGCCAGCAGCTTAGAAACCAGTCCTTCCTACGAGCAGTACTTC
CASSLETSPSYEQYF
>TRBV5-5|NA|TRBJ2-4|many
TGTGCCAGCAGCTTGGCCGGGGGGACAGGTGGAAACATTCAGTACTTC
CASSLAGGTGGNIQYF
>TRBV20-1|TRBD2|TRBJ2-7|many
TGCAGCGTTACGCTTATAGCGGGCCCTCTAATCTACGAGCAGTACTTC
CSVTLIAGPLIYEQYF
>TRBV20-1|NA|TRBJ2-3|many
TGCAGTGCTAGAGCGGGCGCCACCACAGATACGCAGTATTTT
CSARAGATTDTQYF
>TRBV7-2|NA|TRBJ2-7|NA
TGTGCCAGCAGCCGGACAGTCTACGAGGAGTACTTC
CASSRTVYEEYF
>TRBV7-6|NA|TRBJ1-1|NA
TGTGCCAGCAGCTTAGGTCAAGTGGGAAGGGAAGCAACTGAAGCTTTCTTT
CASSLGQVGREATEAFF
>TRBV12-3/TRBV12-4|NA|TRBJ2-3|many
TGTGCCAGCAGTTTAGCTAGCTCAGATACGCAGTATTTT
CASSLASSDTQYF
>TRBV5-6|NA|TRBJ1-2|many
TGTGCCAGCTACGACGGCGGATGGAGGTCAGGCTACACCTTC
CASYDGGWRSGYTF
>TRBV20-1|TRBD2|TRBJ2-1|NA
TGCAGTGCTAGACCCTCAGCGGGGAATTACAATGAGCAGTTCTTC
CSARPSAGNYNEQFF
>TRBV20-1|NA|TRBJ1-5|many
TGCAGTGCTCCGATGAGGGATCAGCCCCAGCATTTT
CSAPMRDQPQHF
>TRBV19|TRBD1|TRBJ1-1|NA
TGTGCCAGTAGTAGTCGAGAGGGGGCGATGAACACTGAAGCTTTCTTT
CASSSREGAMNTEAFF
>TRBV5-1|NA|TRBJ2-5|many
TGCGCCAGCAGCTTGGGCCCCCGGGAGACCCAGTACTTC
CASSLGPRETQYF
>TRBV5-5|TRBD2|TRBJ2-5|many
TGTGCCAGCAGCTTGGGGACTAGCGGGAGGAAAGAGACCCAGTACTTC
CASSLGTSGRKETQYF
>TRBV15|NA|TRBJ1-6|NA
TGTGCCACCAGCAGAGATCCGGGGGGCTCACCCCTCCACTTT
CATSRDPGGSPLHF
>TRBV7-9|NA|TRBJ2-7|many
TGTGCCAGCAGCCCCCAGCGGCAGGGAACCTCCTACGAGCAGTACTTC
CASSPQRQGTSYEQYF
>TRBV4-1|NA|TRBJ2-1|many
TGCGCCAGCAGCCAAAACGCGTACAATGAGCAGTTCTTC
CASSQNAYNEQFF
>TRBV4-1|NA|TRBJ2-1|many
TGCGCCAGCAGTCGAGCTTACTCCTACAATGAGCAGTTCTTC
CASSRAYSYNEQFF